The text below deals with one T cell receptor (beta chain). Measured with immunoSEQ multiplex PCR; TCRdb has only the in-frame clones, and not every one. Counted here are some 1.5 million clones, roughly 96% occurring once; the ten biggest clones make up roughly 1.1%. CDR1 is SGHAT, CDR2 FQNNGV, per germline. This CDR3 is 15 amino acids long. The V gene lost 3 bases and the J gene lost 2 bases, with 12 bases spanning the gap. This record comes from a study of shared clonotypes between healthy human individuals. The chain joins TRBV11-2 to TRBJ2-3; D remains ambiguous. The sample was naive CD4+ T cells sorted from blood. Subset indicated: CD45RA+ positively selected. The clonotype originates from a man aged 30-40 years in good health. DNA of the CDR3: TGTGCCAGCAGCTTTTCGGGCCATCCCACAGATACGCAGTATTTT. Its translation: CASSFSGHPTDTQYF.